Presented here are 18 T cell receptor beta chains from one specimen sequenced in a study of blood T cell repertoires in COVID-19. Profiling relied on immunoSEQ multiplex PCR, and the TCRdb table lists in-frame clones only, not all of them. The top ten clones hold about 9.7% of a sample with 150,000 to 200,000 clones, around 85% of them seen once. The sample was peripheral blood. The origin of the receptors is a man in his fifties with active or convalescent COVID-19.

This chain uses TRBV12-3 or TRBV12-4 with TRBJ2-7; D ambiguous. CDR3 length: 11 amino acids. V was clipped by 6 bases and J by 2 bases, with 5 bases between them. The DNA of the CDR3 is TGTGCCAGCAGGCAGGCCTACGAGCAGTACTTC. This translates into CASRQAYEQYF.

This chain uses TRBV19 with TRBJ1-5; 8 nucleotides agree with TRBD1. V shed 3 bases, J shed 2 bases, and the junction held 6 bases outside the gene matches. The germline V gene has CDR1 LNHDA and CDR2 SQIVND (reference sequence). The CDR3 is 16 residues long. This chain's CDR3 is CASSIEDRAGNQPQHF. CDR3 DNA sequence: TGTGCCAGTAGTATTGAGGACAGGGCGGGCAATCAGCCCCAGCATTTT.

This clone was picked up one time. The chain has TRBV11-1 and TRBJ2-5; D remains ambiguous. Germline V gene lookup returns CDR1 SGHAT and CDR2 FQDESV (reference sequence). Trimming cost V 5 bases and J 1 base, with 8 bases left between them. CDR3 length equals 13 residues. CDR3 region: CASSRHGQETQYF. The CDR3 nucleotides are TGTGCCAGCAGCCGCCACGGCCAAGAGACCCAGTACTTC.

The rearrangement uses TRBV21-1 and TRBJ2-2; TRBD1 is the table's D call and was not checked against the DNA. TRBV21-1 is an annotated pseudogene. The CDR3 runs 18 residues. The CDR3 spells CASSKALSGQGHTGELFF. Written as DNA, the CDR3 is TGTGCCAGCAGCAAAGCGCTTTCGGGACAGGGGCACACCGGGGAGCTGTTTTTT.

Notes on this clone: Other DNA sequences in this sample translate to the same CDR3. This sequence joins TRBV28 and TRBJ2-7; perhaps TRBD2 as D (5 bases). The germline gives CDR1 MDHEN, CDR2 SYDVKM. The ends were cut back, 6 bases at V and 2 bases at J, with 11 bases in the middle. CDR3 size: 13 residues. The CDR3 DNA sequence: TGTGCCAGCAGCCCCACGGGGACCTACGAGCAGTACTTC. As protein: CASSPTGTYEQYF.

The chain employs TRBV7-3 and TRBJ2-7; perhaps TRBD2 as D (6 bases). The CDR3 spans 15 residues. V was trimmed by 1 base and J by 7 bases, leaving 17 bases between them. The V gene's germline CDR1 is SGHTA and CDR2 FQGTGA. The CDR3 reads CASSLKDGEVWEQYF. The DNA of the CDR3 is TGTGCCAGCAGCTTAAAGGACGGGGAGGTATGGGAGCAGTACTTC.

This clone was detected many times. The V call is TRBV7-2, the J call TRBJ2-7; 10 bases align to TRBD1. Unmatched junction bases numbered 11, after V lost 6 bases and J lost 6 bases. The CDR3 runs 15 residues. CDR1 is SGHTA, CDR2 FQGNSA, per germline. CDR3: CASSNPRDRGLEQYF. CDR3 nucleotides: TGTGCCAGCAGTAATCCCCGGGACAGGGGCCTCGAGCAGTACTTC. Variable domain in full (rest from reference TRBV7-2 and TRBJ2-7): GAGVSQSPSNKVTEKGKDVELRCDPISGHTALYWYRQSLGQGLEFLIYFQGNSAPDKSGLPSDRFSAERTGGSVSTLTIQRTQQEDSAVYLCASSNPRDRGLEQYFGPGTRLTVT.

This clone was detected a few times. This rearrangement joins TRBV4-3 to TRBJ2-7; D is uncertain. V gave up 0 bases and J gave up 3 bases, with 6 bases separating them. This CDR3 is built from 13 residues. Looked up from germline, CDR1 is LGHNA and CDR2 is YSLEER. CDR3 nucleotides: TGCGCCAGCAGCCAAGATCGAGGCTACGAGCAGTACTTC. Amino acid sequence: CASSQDRGYEQYF.

V usage is TRBV4-2 and J usage is TRBJ2-7, with TRBD2 matching over 10 bases. After removal of 2 bases from V and 4 bases from J, the junction contained 5 bases not matched to a gene. The CDR3 has 15 amino acids. In germline, CDR1 is LGHNA, CDR2 YNFKEQ. The CDR3 sequence is CASSQQTSGVYEQYF. In nucleotides, the CDR3 is TGTGCCAGCAGCCAACAAACTAGCGGGGTTTACGAGCAGTACTTC.

This clone was detected a few times. The CDR3 nucleotides read TGCGCCAGCAGCCGGTCGGGGGGCTTTGAGTTTGGCTACACCTTC. Amino acid sequence: CASSRSGGFEFGYTF. The chain combines TRBV5-1 with TRBJ1-2; maybe TRBD1 (6 bases). The CDR3 loop spans 15 amino acids. Per germline, CDR1 SGHRS and CDR2 YFSETQ. Deletions cut 4 bases from V and 7 bases from J, with 20 bases between.

V is TRBV11-2 and J is TRBJ2-7, with 12 positions matching TRBD2. This CDR3 comprises 16 residues. Trimming removed 5 bases from V and 4 bases from J; junction bases left unmatched: 9. CDR1 SGHAT and CDR2 FQNNGV come from the germline V gene. The CDR3 protein is CASSDQGLAGTYEQYF. As DNA, the CDR3 is TGTGCCAGCAGCGACCAAGGACTAGCGGGAACTTACGAGCAGTACTTC.

The chain uses TRBV3-1 (or the pseudogene TRBV3-2) and TRBJ2-5; D uncertain. Between the trimmed V and J ends, which lost 0 bases and 5 bases, there was a span of 13 bases. Germline loops: CDR1 LGHDT, CDR2 YNNKEL (reference sequence). The CDR3 runs to 15 residues. This CDR3 reads CASSQDDVSWETQYF. CDR3 coding DNA: TGTGCCAGCAGCCAAGATGATGTTAGTTGGGAGACCCAGTACTTC.

This clone was seen a single time. The rearrangement uses TRBV27 and TRBJ1-3; the D gene is possibly TRBD1 (5 bases). The germline V gene encodes CDR1 MNHEY and CDR2 SMNVEV (reference sequence). The CDR3 length is 20 residues. The ends were cut back, 7 bases at V and 0 bases at J, with 28 bases in the middle. The CDR3 here is CASIWQGNQGSSGSGNTIYF. CDR3 nucleotides: TGTGCCAGCATTTGGCAGGGTAATCAGGGAAGCTCCGGCTCTGGAAACACCATATATTTT.

The rearrangement joins TRBV28 to TRBJ1-2, with 9 nucleotides matching TRBD1. This CDR3 contains 15 residues. Germline V gene sequence: CDR1 MDHEN, CDR2 SYDVKM. The V gene end was trimmed by 4 bases and the J gene end by 4 bases; junction bases not matched to a gene: 7. Written as DNA, the CDR3 is TGTGCCAGCAGTTCTGACGGGACAGGGCGCTATGGCTACACCTTC. Translated, it gives CASSSDGTGRYGYTF.

This chain uses TRBV7-6 with TRBJ2-1, with 7 nucleotides matching TRBD1. This CDR3 region has 19 residues. Germline-derived CDR1 and CDR2 are SGHVS and FNYEAQ. The V gene end was trimmed by 1 base and the J gene end by 3 bases; junction bases not matched to a gene: 15. This CDR3 is CASSLVPLETGAYYNEQFF. CDR3 nucleotides: TGTGCCAGCAGCTTAGTTCCCCTGGAAACAGGGGCGTACTACAATGAGCAGTTCTTC.

The V and J genes are TRBV2 and TRBJ2-5; D remains ambiguous. The CDR3 is made up of 14 amino acids. V gave up 5 bases and J gave up 1 base, with 11 bases separating them. Per germline, CDR1 SNHLY and CDR2 FYNNEI. CDR3 coding DNA: TGTGCCAGCAGTTCGTCCCACACCCAAGAGACCCAGTACTTC. This codes for CASSSSHTQETQYF.

The rearrangement joins TRBV6-5 to TRBJ2-3; a possible D gene is TRBD2 (5 bases). Germline CDR1 MNHEY, CDR2 SVGAGI. V was cut by 7 bases and J by 6 bases, with 14 bases left in between. The CDR3 runs to 13 residues. DNA of the CDR3: TGTGCCAGCACCCCCAGTGGGGAGGATACGCAGTATTTT. Protein product: CASTPSGEDTQYF.

This rearrangement joins TRBV29-1 to TRBJ2-6; D is possibly TRBD1 (6 bases). The germline V gene has CDR1 SQVTM and CDR2 ANQGSEA. The ends were cut back, 6 bases at V and 0 bases at J, with 15 bases in the middle. The CDR3 is made up of 16 amino acids. The CDR3 protein is CSVAGQGSSGANVLTF. CDR3 nucleotides: TGCAGCGTCGCAGGGCAGGGGTCCTCTGGGGCCAACGTCCTGACTTTC. The full variable domain, in which reference TRBV29-1 and TRBJ2-6 provide the parts outside the CDR3, is SAVISQKPSRDICQRGTSLTIQCQVDSQVTMMFWYRQQPGQSLTLIATANQGSEATYESGFVIDKFPISRPNLTFSTLTVSNMSPEDSSIYLCSVAGQGSSGANVLTFGAGSRLTVL.